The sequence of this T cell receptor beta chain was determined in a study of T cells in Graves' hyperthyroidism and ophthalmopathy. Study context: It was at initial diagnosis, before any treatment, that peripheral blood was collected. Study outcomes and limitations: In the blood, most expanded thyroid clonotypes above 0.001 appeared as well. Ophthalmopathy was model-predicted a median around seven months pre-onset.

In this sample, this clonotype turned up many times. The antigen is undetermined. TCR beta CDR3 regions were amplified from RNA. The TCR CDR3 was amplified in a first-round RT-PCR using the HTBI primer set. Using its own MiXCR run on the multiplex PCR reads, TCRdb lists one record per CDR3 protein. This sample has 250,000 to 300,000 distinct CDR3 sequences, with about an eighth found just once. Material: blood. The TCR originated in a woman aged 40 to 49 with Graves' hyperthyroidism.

The CDR3 DNA reads TGTGCCAGCAGCGCCGGGACAGGGGCTCGAGAAGCTTTCTTT. Translation gives CASSAGTGAREAFF. The chain uses TRBV11-3 and TRBJ1-1; 10 positions match TRBD1. The CDR3 sequence is 14 residues long. Germline V CDR1 and CDR2: SGHNT, YENEEA. J was trimmed by 8 bases and V by 5 bases; bases with no gene match: 8.